This T cell receptor beta chain was identified in a study of CD39 and CD103 CD8 tumor-infiltrating T cells (dated 2018 in TCRdb). Looking at the study overall: Repertoire comparisons were shown for an HPV-positive HNSCC, an HPV-negative HNSCC, an ovarian cancer and a melanoma patient. Deep sequencing of TCRbeta CDR3 was used to compare the repertoires of CD8 TIL subsets, defined by CD103 and CD39, with those of peripheral memory CD8 T cells.

At the junction V is shortened by 1 base and J by 4 bases, with 6 bases in between. CDR1 and CDR2 are read off the germline V gene as SGHDN and FVKESK. The CDR3 spans 13 residues, from the cysteine through the phenylalanine. The DNA shown is the 39-base CDR3, in frame from base 1. Beyond this particular receptor, the publication reports: Clonotypes from DP TILs were seldom detected in blood or uninvolved lymph node, while clonotypes from DN TILs overlapped to a large extent with peripheral memory CD8 repertoires. DP CD8 TILs appeared to be more oligoclonal than DN and SP CD8 TILs and blood memory CD8 T cells, with roughly 56-86% covered by the top 30 clonotypes.

At the time samples were collected, the patients were not on therapy, although their prior treatments varied from chemotherapy, radiotherapy, surgery and immunotherapy to none at all. After thawing, cells were enriched for T lymphocytes using a negative-selection kit, with EpCAM beads added for tumor-infiltrating lymphocytes. CD8+CD4-CD45RA- cells were sorted as memory CD8 T cells irrespective of CCR7 expression. Before analysis, peripheral blood mononuclear cells were separated on a Ficoll-Paque PLUS gradient and then cryopreserved. Populations were sorted on a FACSAria II to just over 97% purity, and the cell pellets were frozen for TCR sequencing without being cultured. On this clone itself: This receptor's antigen is unknown. Within one base of it there is no much larger clone, and no base qualities were kept.

For each subset, genomic DNA was extracted from approximately 10,000 to 100,000 sorted cells using the DNeasy Blood and Tissue Kit. The immunoSEQ service sequenced and mapped the TCRbeta V-J or V-D-J regions, with each sample reaching coverage above 8.5x. From the authors' description of their analysis: Analysis was restricted to productive rearrangements exported from the immunoSEQ Analyzer platform, and clonality was assessed using the 500 most abundant clones. The Morisita-Horn similarity index and the Jaccard index were used to quantify the overlap in repertoires between populations. Morisita-Horn similarity between CD8 T-cell subset TCR repertoires was measured in a handful of cancer patients. In TCRdb, the immuneACCESS table is reduced to in-frame sequences with V and J assigned. These tables do not hold every clone; where another copy was compared, an unresolved V gene accounts for under half, and the others remain unexplained. V, J and clone size derive from that table, while D and trimming were established from the DNA sequence. Recorded for this sample are about 7,400 clones; around three fifths of them occurred a single time. More than 55% of the sample rests with the top ten.

Sequencing was carried out using CD8+ T cells sorted from blood. The sample's cell subset or site label, decoded: total memory CD8 T cells (CD45RA-CCR7+/-) from blood or uninvolved lymph node. The receptor chain draws on TRBV14 and TRBJ2-3; the D gene is unclear. The sequence came from a human donor with head and neck squamous cell carcinoma. In nucleotide form, the sequence is TGTGCCAGCAGCCAAGTGTTGTCAGATACGCAGTATTTT. This gives the protein CASSQVLSDTQYF. Beyond the CDR3, the reference TRBV14 and TRBJ2-3 genes provide the residues; the full variable domain reads: EAGVTQFPSHSVIEKGQTVTLRCDPISGHDNLYWYRRVMGKEIKFLLHFVKESKQDESGMPNNRFLAERTGGTYSTLKVQPAELEDSGVYFCASSQVLSDTQYFGPGTRLTVL.